Listed below are T cell receptor beta chains from one sample, sequenced in a study of early T cells in non-severe SARS-CoV-2 infection. TCRdb ran MiXCR on the 5' RACE reads and lists one entry per CDR3 protein. The sample records 50,000 to 60,000 distinct CDR3 sequences, around 6.6% being singletons. This specimen was whole blood, taken at baseline. These receptors all stem from an adult who was a healthcare worker with PCR-confirmed SARS-CoV-2 infection or an uninfected control (not recorded which). Both conserved end residues are part of each CDR3. D genes are given only for firm matches. Where a row states a size, it is once, few, many or the class of an expanded clone; other rows omit it.

d_call	v_call	clone_size	j_call	cdr3_aa	cdr3_nt
TRBD1	TRBV28	many	TRBJ1-3	CASTSGGSGNTIYF	TGTGCCAGCACTTCAGGGGGGTCTGGAAACACCATATATTTT
TRBD2	TRBV28	many	TRBJ2-4	CATTPLRGDIQYF	TGTGCCACCACTCCCCTTCGGGGGGACATTCAGTACTTC
TRBD2	TRBV5-4	many	TRBJ2-7	CASSRSGGSSYEQYF	TGTGCCAGCAGCCGTAGCGGGGGAAGCTCCTACGAGCAGTACTTC
NA	TRBV4-3	many	TRBJ2-5	CASSQNQVGETQYF	TGCGCCAGCAGCCAAAACCAGGTCGGAGAGACCCAGTACTTC
NA	TRBV4-2	many	TRBJ2-1	CASSQVGRSNEQFF	TGTGCCAGCAGCCAAGTGGGCCGGTCCAATGAGCAGTTCTTC
NA	TRBV7-2	NA	TRBJ1-6	CASRRGGTSLRPLHF	TGTGCCAGCAGGCGGGGGGGAACCTCTTTGAGACCCCTCCACTTT
NA	TRBV2	few	TRBJ1-4	CASGEDPNEKLFF	TGTGCCAGCGGTGAAGACCCGAATGAAAAACTGTTTTTT
TRBD1	TRBV20-1	few	TRBJ1-5	CATKPGGNQPQHF	TGCGCAACCAAGCCAGGGGGGAATCAGCCCCAGCATTTT
NA	TRBV27	few	TRBJ1-1	CASKFLAMNTEAFF	TGTGCCAGCAAATTCCTGGCTATGAACACTGAAGCTTTCTTT
TRBD2	TRBV5-4	few	TRBJ2-3	CASSRGLAGVTDTQYF	TGTGCCAGCAGCCGCGGACTAGCGGGGGTTACAGATACGCAGTATTTT
TRBD1	TRBV2	many	TRBJ2-7	CAINRDRDPGGQYF	TGTGCCATAAACCGGGACAGGGATCCCGGGGGGCAGTACTTC
TRBD1	TRBV29-1	few	TRBJ2-7	CSVATGGYEQYF	TGCAGCGTTGCCACAGGGGGGTACGAGCAGTACTTC
TRBD2	TRBV11-2	NA	TRBJ2-3	CASSSRAGATDTQYF	TGTGCCAGCAGCTCGAGAGCGGGGGCCACAGATACGCAGTATTTT
NA	TRBV20-1	NA	TRBJ2-5	CSARDPIAAAGTQYF	TGCAGTGCTAGAGATCCCATAGCGGCGGCAGGGACCCAGTACTTC
NA	TRBV2	few	TRBJ1-1	CASKGDIKYTEAFF	TGTGCCAGCAAAGGGGACATAAAATACACTGAAGCTTTCTTT
NA	TRBV27	NA	TRBJ1-5	CASSLNTATGNQPQHF	TGTGCCAGCAGTTTGAATACCGCCACAGGGAATCAGCCCCAGCATTTT
NA	TRBV20-1	many	TRBJ2-1	CSASLGDGNYNEQFF	TGCAGTGCTAGTTTGGGGGACGGAAACTACAATGAGCAGTTCTTC
TRBD1	TRBV5-8	many	TRBJ2-1	CASSRGTGEYNEQFF	TGTGCCAGCAGCCGTGGGACAGGGGAATACAATGAGCAGTTCTTC
NA	TRBV7-9	many	TRBJ1-2	CASSSGQIYGYTF	TGTGCCAGCAGCTCAGGACAGATCTATGGCTACACCTTC
NA	TRBV6-5	many	TRBJ2-7	CASSYRGGGSYEQYF	TGTGCCAGCAGTTACAGGGGAGGGGGATCCTACGAGCAGTACTTC
TRBD1	TRBV5-1	NA	TRBJ2-7	CASRLQTGLYEQYF	TGCGCCAGCAGGCTACAGACAGGGCTATACGAGCAGTACTTC
NA	TRBV20-1	many	TRBJ1-2	CSAPSSRGSNYGYTF	TGCAGTGCCCCATCGAGCCGAGGGTCTAACTATGGCTACACCTTC
NA	TRBV20-1	many	TRBJ1-2	CSARRADANYGYTF	TGCAGTGCTAGACGGGCCGATGCTAACTATGGCTACACCTTC
NA	TRBV7-6	few	TRBJ2-7	CASSLADFWEQYF	TGTGCCAGCAGCTTGGCGGACTTCTGGGAGCAGTACTTC
NA	TRBV10-3	many	TRBJ2-2	CATRGGTDVTGELFF	TGTGCCACCCGGGGAGGGACAGACGTCACCGGGGAGCTGTTTTTT
NA	TRBV20-1	many	TRBJ2-7	CSVGLLEQYF	TGCAGTGTAGGACTGCTCGAGCAGTACTTC
TRBD1	TRBV12-3/TRBV12-4	NA	TRBJ1-2	CASSGETGYGYTF	TGTGCCAGCAGCGGGGAGACAGGGTATGGCTACACCTTC
TRBD2	TRBV20-1	many	TRBJ2-7	CSAKRPSGGKHEQYF	TGCAGTGCTAAGCGTCCTAGCGGGGGTAAGCACGAGCAGTACTTC
TRBD1	TRBV5-1	many	TRBJ2-5	CASSTGTGEETQYF	TGCGCCAGCAGCACCGGGACAGGGGAAGAGACCCAGTACTTC
NA	TRBV27	many	TRBJ1-1	CASSFSAGTEAFF	TGTGCCAGCAGTTTCTCCGCAGGGACTGAAGCTTTCTTT
TRBD1	TRBV10-3	NA	TRBJ2-5	CAIKGAGETQYF	TGTGCCATCAAGGGGGCCGGGGAGACCCAGTACTTC
NA	TRBV21-1	many	TRBJ1-5	CASSTPPGQGAWSNQPQHF	TGTGCCAGCAGCACCCCACCGGGACAGGGGGCCTGGAGCAATCAGCCCCAGCATTTT
NA	TRBV29-1	NA	TRBJ2-3	CSVARGTADTQYF	TGCAGCGTTGCGAGGGGAACCGCAGATACGCAGTATTTT
NA	TRBV30	many	TRBJ1-5	CAWSVFRGHGNQPQHF	TGTGCCTGGAGTGTCTTCCGGGGCCACGGGAATCAGCCCCAGCATTTT
NA	TRBV29-1	many	TRBJ2-3	CSVARGADTDTQYF	TGCAGCGTTGCCCGGGGAGCAGACACAGATACGCAGTATTTT
NA	TRBV7-2	many	TRBJ2-7	CASSLGLATGIYEQYF	TGTGCCAGCAGCTTGGGGTTGGCGACAGGAATCTACGAGCAGTACTTC
NA	TRBV6-6	many	TRBJ2-1	CASGGEVGNEQFF	TGTGCCAGCGGGGGTGAGGTTGGCAATGAGCAGTTCTTC
NA	TRBV11-2	many	TRBJ2-2	CASSPVTGSGELFF	TGTGCCAGCAGTCCTGTAACGGGGTCCGGGGAGCTGTTTTTT
TRBD2	TRBV20-1	few	TRBJ2-1	CSGGGPYNEQFF	TGCAGTGGCGGGGGGCCCTACAATGAGCAGTTCTTC
TRBD1	TRBV5-4	NA	TRBJ1-2	CASSAGQERDMTTF	TGTGCCAGCAGCGCCGGACAGGAAAGGGATATGACAACCTTC
TRBD1	TRBV20-1	many	TRBJ1-1	CSALTGPEAFF	TGCAGTGCTTTGACAGGGCCTGAAGCTTTCTTT
NA	TRBV2	few	TRBJ2-7	CATEDSPTYEQYF	TGTGCCACCGAGGACAGCCCGACCTACGAGCAGTACTTC
NA	TRBV3-1	many	TRBJ2-7	CATSHRTPHEQYF	TGTGCCACCTCCCACCGGACACCCCACGAGCAGTACTTC
NA	TRBV6-5	NA	TRBJ2-5	CASSPPASILQYF	TGTGCCAGCAGTCCCCCGGCTAGCATTTTGCAGTACTTC
NA	TRBV20-1	NA	TRBJ2-1	CSARVGVGEQFF	TGCAGTGCTAGAGTCGGGGTGGGTGAGCAGTTCTTC
NA	TRBV29-1	many	TRBJ1-2	CSVAGIRDGYTF	TGCAGCGTTGCCGGGATCAGGGATGGCTACACCTTC
NA	TRBV3-1	NA	TRBJ2-2	CASSLGLASGELFF	TGTGCCAGCAGCCTGGGGCTAGCGTCCGGGGAGCTGTTTTTT
NA	TRBV7-6	NA	TRBJ2-3	CVSSFNTGFPDTQYF	TGTGTCAGCAGCTTTAATACAGGGTTCCCAGATACGCAGTATTTT
TRBD2	TRBV7-8	many	TRBJ2-3	CASSLASGGADTQYF	TGTGCCAGCAGCTTAGCTAGCGGGGGGGCAGATACGCAGTATTTT
TRBD1	TRBV29-1	NA	TRBJ1-1	CSAGDRDLAFF	TGCAGCGCCGGTGACAGGGATTTGGCTTTCTTT
NA	TRBV5-1	few	TRBJ1-2	CASSPGVWQSYGYTF	TGCGCCAGCAGCCCGGGGGTTTGGCAGAGCTATGGCTACACCTTC